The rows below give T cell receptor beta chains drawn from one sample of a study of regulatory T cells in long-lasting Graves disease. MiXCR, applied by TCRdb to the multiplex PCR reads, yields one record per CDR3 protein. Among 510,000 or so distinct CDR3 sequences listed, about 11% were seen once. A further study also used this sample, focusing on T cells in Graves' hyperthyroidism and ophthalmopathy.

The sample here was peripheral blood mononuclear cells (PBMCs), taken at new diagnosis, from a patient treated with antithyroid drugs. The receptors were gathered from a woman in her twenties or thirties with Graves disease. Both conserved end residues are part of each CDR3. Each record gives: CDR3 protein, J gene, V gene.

CDR3 protein: CATSDRVVYEQYF
J gene: TRBJ2-7
V gene: TRBV15

CDR3 protein: CASSLGGTGTGYTF
J gene: TRBJ1-2
V gene: TRBV13

CDR3 protein: CASSYSLNYGYTF
J gene: TRBJ1-2
V gene: TRBV6-5

CDR3 protein: CASGPGTSGSVGELFF
J gene: TRBJ2-2
V gene: TRBV12-5

CDR3 protein: CASSLYEGVPDEQFF
J gene: TRBJ2-1
V gene: TRBV11-2

CDR3 protein: CASSQWISGANVLTF
J gene: TRBJ2-6
V gene: TRBV7-2

CDR3 protein: CASSQGWGTGTDTQYF
J gene: TRBJ2-3
V gene: TRBV4-1

CDR3 protein: CASSSISGSPYNEQFF
J gene: TRBJ2-1
V gene: TRBV13

CDR3 protein: CASRPEWADIQYF
J gene: TRBJ2-4
V gene: TRBV2

CDR3 protein: CASSARPSSAAFF
J gene: TRBJ1-1
V gene: TRBV5-6

CDR3 protein: CASSLVWDFGNTIYF
J gene: TRBJ1-3
V gene: TRBV28

CDR3 protein: CASSLGTGRGEKLFF
J gene: TRBJ1-4
V gene: TRBV11-2

CDR3 protein: CASSARTGSNEKLFF
J gene: TRBJ1-4
V gene: TRBV25-1

CDR3 protein: CATSNNRGRYNEQFF
J gene: TRBJ2-1
V gene: TRBV15

CDR3 protein: CASRKQGSGNTIYF
J gene: TRBJ1-3
V gene: TRBV12-3/TRBV12-4

CDR3 protein: CASSESLGGTEAFF
J gene: TRBJ1-1
V gene: TRBV10-2

CDR3 protein: CASSSLQGNTEAFF
J gene: TRBJ1-1
V gene: TRBV28

CDR3 protein: CASSFPGGVGSYEQYF
J gene: TRBJ2-7
V gene: TRBV11-2

CDR3 protein: CASSIQGPSPGANVLTF
J gene: TRBJ2-6
V gene: TRBV19

CDR3 protein: CASSSSTTDTQYF
J gene: TRBJ2-3
V gene: TRBV7-2

CDR3 protein: CASSQLEWFNNGQFF
J gene: TRBJ2-1
V gene: TRBV18

CDR3 protein: CSARDRTRGNEQFF
J gene: TRBJ2-1
V gene: TRBV20-1

CDR3 protein: CSASRGIQEKLFF
J gene: TRBJ1-4
V gene: TRBV20-1

CDR3 protein: CASTLEGAGTEAFF
J gene: TRBJ1-1
V gene: TRBV2

CDR3 protein: CSATSGLGTDTQYF
J gene: TRBJ2-3
V gene: TRBV20-1

CDR3 protein: CASIGGQRNSPLHF
J gene: TRBJ1-6
V gene: TRBV11-3

CDR3 protein: CASSLNVWGEDTEAFF
J gene: TRBJ1-1
V gene: TRBV12-3/TRBV12-4

CDR3 protein: CASSPRRHQNYGYTF
J gene: TRBJ1-2
V gene: TRBV18

CDR3 protein: CASSLFTGGPIYEQYF
J gene: TRBJ2-7
V gene: TRBV13

CDR3 protein: CASTVDREAFF
J gene: TRBJ1-1
V gene: TRBV2

CDR3 protein: CASSQTPNTGELFF
J gene: TRBJ2-2
V gene: TRBV7-8

CDR3 protein: CASSPGTLSADTQYF
J gene: TRBJ2-3
V gene: TRBV18

CDR3 protein: CASSLGSPGTSGSLYADTQYF
J gene: TRBJ2-3
V gene: TRBV27